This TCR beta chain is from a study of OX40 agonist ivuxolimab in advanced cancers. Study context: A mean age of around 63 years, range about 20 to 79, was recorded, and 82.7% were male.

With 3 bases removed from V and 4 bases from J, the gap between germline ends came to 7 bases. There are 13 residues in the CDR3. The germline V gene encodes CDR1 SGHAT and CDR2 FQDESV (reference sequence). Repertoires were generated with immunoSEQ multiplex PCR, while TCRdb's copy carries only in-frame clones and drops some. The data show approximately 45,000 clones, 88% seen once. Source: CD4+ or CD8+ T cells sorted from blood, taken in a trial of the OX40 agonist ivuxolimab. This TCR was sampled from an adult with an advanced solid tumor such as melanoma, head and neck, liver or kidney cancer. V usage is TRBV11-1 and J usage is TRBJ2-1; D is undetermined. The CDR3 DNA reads TGTGCCAGCAGCTTTAGCAGGTACAATGAGCAGTTCTTC. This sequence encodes CASSFSRYNEQFF.